This T cell receptor beta chain was recorded in a study of blood T cells in healthy people across ages. Whole-study results and caveats: TCR beta diversity was tightly associated with the proportion of naive T cells.

Alongside a J-beta primer mix, a sample-barcoded 5' primer served in a second PCR lasting roughly 7 to 12 cycles. TCRdb passed the 5' RACE reads through MiXCR, listing each CDR3 protein once. The sample carries around 1.5 million distinct CDR3 sequences, roughly 60% recorded once. Of note for this clonotype: Its antigen is currently unknown.

Trimming removed 1 base at V and 2 bases at J, with 6 bases between. Per the germline V gene, CDR1 is DFQATT and CDR2 is SNEGSKA (reference sequence). The CDR3 sequence is 14 residues long. This sequence was found in a man in his late teens or twenties in good health. What was sequenced was blood. The V call is TRBV20-1, the J call TRBJ2-6; D gene uncertain. As DNA, the CDR3 is TGCAGTGCTAGAGGGGTCGCTGGGGCCAACGTCCTGACTTTC. Its protein is CSARGVAGANVLTF.